Shown below are 23 T cell receptor beta chains from a single sample sequenced in a study of T cells in localized non-small cell lung cancer. TCRdb's copy holds only in-frame clones and misses some; the assay was immunoSEQ multiplex PCR. The sample comprises roughly 2,400 clones, 20% to 25% of which are singletons, and 15% to 20% rests with the top ten. The sequencing used normal lung tissue next to the tumor, collected before any cancer treatment. Source of these receptors: a female donor with stage II lung adenocarcinoma.

The chain has TRBV19 and TRBJ1-1; TRBD1 might be the D (6 bases). V gave up 7 bases and J gave up 2 bases, with 17 bases separating them. The CDR3 is made up of 15 amino acids. CDR1 LNHDA and CDR2 SQIVND come from the germline V gene (reference sequence). This chain's CDR3 is CASTPPGHLNTEAFF. Here the CDR3 DNA reads TGTGCCAGTACCCCACCGGGACACCTTAACACTGAAGCTTTCTTT.

This clone was picked up a small number of times. The rearrangement uses TRBV9 and TRBJ1-2; 8 positions match TRBD1. The V segment lost 5 bases and the J segment 8 bases; nucleotides outside the gene matches: 14. The CDR3 consists of 15 residues. CDR1 and CDR2 (germline): SGDLS, YYNGEE. DNA of the CDR3: TGTGCCAGCAGTCCGAGTAGGGGGACAGGATCAGGCTACACCTTC. The encoded protein is CASSPSRGTGSGYTF.

The V gene is TRBV10-2, the J gene TRBJ1-1; possible D gene TRBD1, 5 bases. CDR1 and CDR2 (germline): WSHSY, SAAADI. Deletions cut 3 bases from V and 4 bases from J, with 12 bases between. The CDR3 covers 14 residues. The CDR3 spells CASSDRFGATEAFF. CDR3 coding DNA: TGCGCCAGCAGTGATCGGTTTGGGGCCACTGAAGCTTTCTTT.

This chain connects TRBV11-3 to TRBJ2-5; D is perhaps TRBD2 (6 bases). The CDR3 is 16 residues long. V shed 5 bases and J shed 4 bases, with 20 bases lying between them. Germline CDR1 is SGHNT and CDR2 is YENEEA. CDR3 protein: CASSRSGNYMPETQYF. DNA for the CDR3: TGTGCCAGCAGCCGTAGCGGTAACTATATGCCAGAGACCCAGTACTTC.

The chain couples TRBV10-2 to TRBJ2-7; a weak D match, TRBD1 (5 bases). Germline CDR1 and CDR2: WSHSY and SAAADI. Trimming pared 3 bases from V and 4 bases from J, leaving 13 bases between. The CDR3 consists of 14 residues. The chain's CDR3 is CASSDPIDSYEQYF. The CDR3 DNA is TGCGCCAGCAGTGACCCTATCGACAGTTACGAGCAGTACTTC.

The genes are TRBV5-1 and TRBJ2-2, with TRBD1 matching over 11 bases. V shed 4 bases, J shed 5 bases, and the junction held 4 bases outside the gene matches. Germline V CDR1 and CDR2: SGHRS, YFSETQ. The CDR3 covers 15 residues. The CDR3 loop is CASSTGDRGTGELFF. Written as DNA, the CDR3 is TGCGCCAGCAGCACTGGGGACAGGGGGACCGGGGAGCTGTTTTTT.

This rearrangement joins TRBV9 to TRBJ1-2; D is unclear. The CDR3 runs 12 residues. Trimming took 4 bases from V and 7 from J, leaving 11 bases between them. Germline CDR1 is SGDLS and CDR2 is YYNGEE. CDR3 amino acids: CASSHVLVGYTF. DNA of the CDR3: TGTGCCAGCAGCCACGTTCTCGTTGGCTACACCTTC.

This clone was counted a few times. The V gene is TRBV9, the J gene TRBJ1-4, with 7 bases fitting TRBD1. V gave up 3 bases and J gave up 4 bases; unmatched junction bases: 9. This CDR3 comprises 16 residues. CDR1 is SGDLS and CDR2 is YYNGEE in the germline V gene. CDR3 coding DNA: TGTGCCAGCAGCGCGAAGACAGGGCAGATTAATGAAAAACTGTTTTTT. This translates into CASSAKTGQINEKLFF.

This clone occurred a few times. The DNA for the CDR3 is TGTGCCAGCAGTTACTCGGATAGGGGTGCCTATGGCTACACCTTC. It codes for CASSYSDRGAYGYTF. This rearrangement joins TRBV6-8 to TRBJ1-2; perhaps TRBD1 as D (5 bases). Per germline, CDR1 MNHGY and CDR2 SAAAGT. The CDR3 is 15 amino acids. V was shortened by 0 bases and J by 4 bases, with 12 bases between the two germline ends.

This clone has only a few counts. The chain recombines TRBV11-3 with TRBJ1-6, with 7 bases matching TRBD1. Germline values: CDR1 SGHNT, CDR2 YENEEA. CDR3 length: 16 amino acids. Trimming took 5 bases from V and 9 from J; bases not matched to a gene: 13. The DNA for the CDR3 is TGTGCCAGCAGCCAAGGTTCCGGGACAGTTAGTTCACCCCTCCACTTT. It encodes CASSQGSGTVSSPLHF.

This clone came up a few times. This chain uses TRBV11-3 with TRBJ2-1; 12 nucleotides agree with TRBD1. The CDR3 consists of 15 residues. The junction had 8 bases not matched to a gene; V was cut back by 5 bases and J by 9 bases. CDR1 and CDR2 (germline): SGHNT, YENEEA. CDR3 residues: CASSVRDRGLGEQFF. The CDR3 bases are TGTGCCAGCAGCGTAAGGGACAGGGGGCTGGGTGAGCAGTTCTTC.

This clone was counted between two and nine times. The rearrangement uses TRBV9 and TRBJ2-1, with D perhaps TRBD2 (6 bases). V lost 4 bases and J lost 10, with 12 bases in between. The CDR3 is 12 amino acids. CDR1 and CDR2 (germline): SGDLS, YYNGEE. In nucleotides, the CDR3 is TGTGCCAGCAGCTTAGGGGAGGAGGAGCAGTTCTTC. It yields the protein CASSLGEEEQFF.

A few counts support this clone. This chain uses TRBV6-8 with TRBJ2-3, with 13 bases identical to TRBD2. V lost 5 bases and J lost 8; bases outside the gene matches: 10. The CDR3 extends over 16 amino acids. Germline assignment: CDR1 MNHGY and CDR2 SAAAGT. The CDR3 nucleotides read TGTGCCAGCAGTGAGGTACTAGCGGGGGGGCTTACTACGCAGTATTTT. Its translation: CASSEVLAGGLTTQYF.

The genes are TRBV1 and TRBJ2-7; TRBD1, as called in the table, went unchecked against the DNA. TRBV1 is assigned pseudogene status. CDR3 length equals 14 residues. DNA of the CDR3: TGCGCCAGCAGCCAAGACAGGGGTCCCTACGAGCAGTACTTC. This gives the protein CASSQDRGPYEQYF.

This clone has more than one count but fewer than ten. The J gene is TRBJ1-5, the V gene TRBV6-4; D unclear. The ends were cut back, 5 bases at V and 0 bases at J, with 5 bases in the middle. The length of the CDR3 is 13 residues. Germline-derived CDR1 and CDR2 are MRHNA and SNTAGT. CDR3 DNA: TGTGCCAGCAGTTACACTAGCAATCAGCCCCAGCATTTT. Its translation: CASSYTSNQPQHF.

This clone is judged medium-sized. The V and J genes are TRBV11-3 and TRBJ1-1, with 7 bases that match TRBD1. Germline lookup yields CDR1 SGHNT and CDR2 YENEEA. The CDR3 spans 14 residues. V lost 5 bases and J lost 4; bases outside the gene matches: 7. In DNA form, the CDR3 reads TGTGCCAGCAGCCGTAGGACAGGAATCACTGAAGCTTTCTTT. Encoded protein: CASSRRTGITEAFF.

This clone was observed a handful of times. V is TRBV11-3 and J is TRBJ2-7; D tentatively reads TRBD1 or TRBD2 (5 bases each). Germline CDR1 SGHNT, CDR2 YENEEA. V was clipped by 2 bases and J by 2 bases, with 10 bases between them. The CDR3 runs to 14 residues. The CDR3 here is CASSLSPGPYEQYF. CDR3 DNA: TGTGCCAGCAGCTTAAGTCCGGGACCCTACGAGCAGTACTTC.

This clone is judged medium-sized. The genes are TRBV11-3 and TRBJ2-2, with 9 nucleotides matching TRBD1. CDR3 length: 20 residues. V shed 0 bases and J 1 base; nucleotides not matched to a gene: 12. Germline V gene data show CDR1 as SGHNT and CDR2 as YENEEA. DNA of the CDR3: TGTGCCAGCAGCTTAGAGGAGGGACAGGGCCGCTTTATGAACACCGGGGAGCTGTTTTTT. Translation gives CASSLEEGQGRFMNTGELFF.

The rearrangement links TRBV29-1 to TRBJ2-2; maybe TRBD2 (6 bases). V was shortened by 2 bases and J by 9 bases, with 10 bases between the two germline ends. The germline CDR1 and CDR2 sequences are SQVTM and ANQGSEA. This CDR3 contains 12 residues. Here the CDR3 reads CSVERGSRELFF. The CDR3 nucleotides are TGCAGCGTTGAACGGGGGTCTCGGGAGCTGTTTTTT.

CDR3 in amino acids: CASSLGRGFNTEAFF. The CDR3 nucleotides read TGTGCCAGCAGCTTAGGCAGGGGATTTAACACTGAAGCTTTCTTT. V gene TRBV11-3 combines with J gene TRBJ1-1; possibly TRBD1 for D (6 bases). Trimming removed 1 base from V and 2 bases from J, with 11 bases in between. CDR1 is SGHNT and CDR2 is YENEEA in the germline V gene. The CDR3 extends over 15 amino acids.

The J gene is TRBJ1-1, the V gene TRBV2; 9 bases fit TRBD1. Trimming removed 6 bases from V and 4 bases from J; junction bases left unmatched: 6. The germline CDR1 and CDR2 sequences are SNHLY and FYNNEI. The CDR3 loop spans 14 amino acids. The DNA of the CDR3 is TGTGCCAGCAGCGCGACAGGGGGAGGCACTGAAGCTTTCTTT. Translated, it gives CASSATGGGTEAFF.

The J gene is TRBJ2-7, the V gene TRBV11-3; weak D call: TRBD2 (5 bases). The CDR3 spans 14 residues. The V end was cut by 5 bases, the J end by 2 bases, with 13 bases between. The V gene's germline CDR1 is SGHNT and CDR2 YENEEA. The CDR3 loop is CASSPRPGTYEQYF. CDR3 sequence (DNA): TGTGCCAGCAGCCCTCGTCCCGGGACCTACGAGCAGTACTTC.

This sequence joins TRBV5-1 and TRBJ2-7, with TRBD2 identical over 12 bases. With V trimmed by 4 bases and J by 6 bases, 20 bases remained unmatched. CDR1 SGHRS and CDR2 YFSETQ come from the germline V gene. The CDR3 runs 19 residues. CDR3 amino acids: CASSPLWSSGGELVGEQYF. The CDR3 DNA follows: TGCGCCAGCAGCCCCCTTTGGTCTAGCGGGGGGGAGTTGGTTGGCGAGCAGTACTTC.